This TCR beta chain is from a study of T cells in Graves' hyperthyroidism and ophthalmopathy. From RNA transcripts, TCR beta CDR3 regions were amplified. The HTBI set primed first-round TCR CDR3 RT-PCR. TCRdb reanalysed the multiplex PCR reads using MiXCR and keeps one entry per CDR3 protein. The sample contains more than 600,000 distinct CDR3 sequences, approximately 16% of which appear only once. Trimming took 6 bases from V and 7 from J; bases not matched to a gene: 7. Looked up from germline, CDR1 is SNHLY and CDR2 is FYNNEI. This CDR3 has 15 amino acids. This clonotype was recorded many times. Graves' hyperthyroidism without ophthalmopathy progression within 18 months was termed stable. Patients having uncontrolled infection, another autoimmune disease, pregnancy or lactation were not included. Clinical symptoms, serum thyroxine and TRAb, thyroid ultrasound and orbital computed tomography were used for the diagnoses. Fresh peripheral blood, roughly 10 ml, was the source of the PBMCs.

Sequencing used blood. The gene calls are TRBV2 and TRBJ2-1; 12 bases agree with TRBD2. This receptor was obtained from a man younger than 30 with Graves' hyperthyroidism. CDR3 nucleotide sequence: TGTGCCAGCAGCCGACTAGCGGGAGTAGCAAATGAGCAGTTCTTC. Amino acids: CASSRLAGVANEQFF.